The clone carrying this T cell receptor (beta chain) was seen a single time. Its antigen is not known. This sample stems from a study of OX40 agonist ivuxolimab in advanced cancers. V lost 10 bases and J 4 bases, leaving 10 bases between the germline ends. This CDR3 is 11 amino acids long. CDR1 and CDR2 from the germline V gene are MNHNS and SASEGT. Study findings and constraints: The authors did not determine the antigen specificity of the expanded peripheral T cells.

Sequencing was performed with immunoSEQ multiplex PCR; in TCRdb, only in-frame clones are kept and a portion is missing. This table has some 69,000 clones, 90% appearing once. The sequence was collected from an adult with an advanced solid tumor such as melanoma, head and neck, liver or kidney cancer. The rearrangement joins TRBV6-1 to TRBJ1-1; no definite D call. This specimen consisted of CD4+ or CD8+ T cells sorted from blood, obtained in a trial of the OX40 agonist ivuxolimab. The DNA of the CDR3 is TGTGCCACCACAGCTGTCACTGAAGCTTTCTTT. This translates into CATTAVTEAFF.